Only a few counts were recorded for the clone carrying this TCR beta chain. Aged 18 to 65, the patients had hyperthyroidism that was newly diagnosed and had lasted under 2 months. Amplified TCR beta CDR3 regions derived from RNA transcripts. HTBI primers were the set used in a first-round RT-PCR of the TCR CDR3. Each CDR3 protein gets one entry after TCRdb re-called the multiplex PCR reads with MiXCR. The sample has about 840,000 distinct CDR3 sequences, 35% to 40% seen once. The CDR3 is made up of 14 amino acids. Germline V gene data show CDR1 as DFQATT and CDR2 as SNEGSKA (reference sequence). Deletions cut 6 bases from V and 6 bases from J, with 17 bases between. This specimen belongs to a study of T cells in Graves' hyperthyroidism and ophthalmopathy.

The sequenced material came from blood. The chain has TRBV20-1 and TRBJ1-4; tentative D call: TRBD1 (5 bases). This TCR came from a man between 18 and 29 years old with Graves' hyperthyroidism. For the CDR3, the DNA is TGCAGTGCCCGGGACGGCAAGTATCATGAAAAACTGTTTTTT. This codes for CSARDGKYHEKLFF.